This T cell receptor beta chain derives from a study of tumor-infiltrating lymphocytes in primary liver carcinoma. In the study overall: All patients, whether men or women, fell within 30 to 69 years of age. T1-T3 N0M0 was the stage of the tumors, which were roughly 4.2 to 10 cm across. Regarding the study as a whole: The 250 largest clones made up significantly more of tumor than blood repertoires (p = 0.039).

The length of the CDR3 is 12 residues. Germline values: CDR1 SGHAT, CDR2 FQDESV (reference sequence). Unsorted bulk tissue of about 17-32 mg yielded co-extracted RNA and DNA. There were only treatment-naive patients, all with chronic HBV infection. With around 500 ng total RNA as template and a constant-region primer, TCR beta cDNA was made. Library construction for TCR beta comprised three nested multiplex PCR rounds performed with slightly modified ARM-PCR. A C-beta reverse primer and TRBV1-TRBV30 forward primers served in each of the first two PCR rounds, at around 10 cycles apiece. TCRdb itself ran the multiplex PCR reads through MiXCR, one entry per CDR3 protein. The sample shows tens of thousands of distinct CDR3 sequences, more than 70% of them seen only once. With respect to this clonotype: The antigen remains unidentified. The junction does not match germline at one end; this may be a read error.

The receptor was isolated from a woman in her 30s with primary liver carcinoma and hepatitis B virus infection. Material for sequencing was tumor-adjacent normal liver tissue. The genes are TRBV11-1 and TRBJ2-7; D remains ambiguous. The CDR3 loop is CVSSFMAYEQYF. CDR3 in DNA: TGTGTCAGCAGTTTCATGGCTTACGAGCAGTACTTC.